This T cell receptor (beta chain) was identified during a study of T cell responses to AZD1222 COVID-19 vaccine (dated by TCRdb to the early 2020s). About the full investigation: AZD1222 recipients given second doses at about 4 weeks or at about 12 weeks were pooled, since spike-specific TCR depth and breadth were not found to differ between the two schedules. TCR sequencing covered 233 trial participants: 200 to 220 given two doses of AZD1222 and approximately 26 given two doses of MenACWY control vaccine. Trial participants were enrolled by age into 18-55, 56-69 and 70-plus year subgroups, with roughly 160, 29 and 62 TCR-sequenced participants respectively. Findings and caveats that apply to the study as a whole: Reportedly, almost half of the unique spike-specific TCRs recognized epitopes lying outside the regions that are mutated in the B.1.351 and B.1.1.7 variants. The vaccine-associated CD4 TCRs covered the entire spike protein, and the dominant responses fell in regions 160-218 and 743-854. A significant rise in spike-specific TCR breadth and depth was observed after two AZD1222 doses relative to day 0 and relative to MenACWY recipients. Participants were mostly white British, with more females than males. The authors suggested clonal diversity may have been underestimated. No day 14 peak-response samples were available, so repertoires were characterized only after the peak T cell response. In the small 56-69-year group, the increase in depth fell short of significance, most likely because of low power. Conclusions about previously exposed vaccinees were limited because only six AZD1222 recipients were SARS-CoV-2 seropositive at baseline.

The CDR3 regions of human TCRbeta chains were subjected to immunosequencing. The original pipeline was this. Repertoire TCRs were matched against a reference library of SARS-CoV-2-specific TCRs generated with the MIRA antigen-specificity platform. Breadth was defined as the fraction of unique TCRs that were SARS-CoV-2-associated. Depth was defined as the fraction of total T cells that were SARS-CoV-2-associated. Using the MIRA data, every spike-specific TCR was mapped to the spike region that the TCR reacted to and assigned to either a CD4 or a CD8 class. Log10-transformed breadth and depth values were compared by one-way ANOVA with Sidak's multiple comparisons tests. Drawn from immuneACCESS, this table holds only the in-frame rearrangements with V and J called that TCRdb kept. Clones are partly lost; checked studies trace under half to an unresolved V gene and leave the rest unexplained. D and trimming come from the DNA, and the V and J calls and clone size come from that table. The sample table holds under 150,000 clones, of which about 93% were seen once. The ten largest clones take up roughly 5% of the sample.

The CDR3 sequence holds 16 residues, the cysteine and phenylalanine included. This entry keeps only the CDR3 DNA: 48 bases, framed from base 1. Reading the germline V gene (reference sequence) gives CDR1 DFQATT and CDR2 SNEGSKA. Germline trimming: 3 bases from V, 4 bases from J; junction bases outside gene matches: 11. About this clone itself: Its antigen target is currently unknown. One base away there is no much larger clone; base qualities are not given.

The time point label on this specimen signifies: baseline before first vaccination. The vaccinee samples were drawn from two UK trials, COV001 and COV002, one of which was a single-blind randomized controlled phase 2/3 trial testing AZD1222 (ChAdOx1 nCoV-19) in healthy adults. For TCRbeta chain sequencing, PBMC samples were collected from trial participants at day 0 and at day 28 after the second dose. The input for sequencing was peripheral blood, taken on day 0 of AZD1222 vaccination. The rearranged chain carries TRBV20-1 and TRBJ2-3, and TRBD2 matches 9 of the central bases. The clonotype was recovered from an adult in good health. The nucleotide sequence is given as TGCAGTGCTAGTGTTTTTGGCGGGGGGGCCGCAGATACGCAGTATTTT. Translated, it gives CSASVFGGGAADTQYF.